This entry is about one TCR beta chain. These data come from a study of cytomegalovirus exposure and HLA in healthy donors. The PCR used 60 Vbeta and 13 Jbeta primers. Data came from immunoSEQ multiplex PCR; TCRdb stores just in-frame clones and leaves some out. The repertoire includes some 120,000 clones, around four fifths of them detected once, and 1.5% to 2% sits in the top ten. Germline V CDR1 and CDR2: SGHVS, FQNEAQ. V gave up 5 bases and J gave up 4 bases; unmatched junction bases: 9. The CDR3 length is 15 residues. The source of this sequence is a man between 40 and 49 years old in good health and CMV-seronegative. The specimen sequenced was PBMCs. V and J are TRBV7-8 and TRBJ2-7; 9 bases are shared with TRBD1. CDR3 DNA: TGTGCCAGCAGCCCAGAGGGACAGGGACTTTACGAGCAGTACTTC. Protein: CASSPEGQGLYEQYF.